This T cell receptor (beta chain) came from a study of memory CD4+ T cells and cytomegalovirus serostatus. Study overall: Of the healthy Belgian adults, fewer than 10 were CMV seropositive and 24 seronegative.

Study-level results: Repertoires predicted CMV serostatus with median bootstrapped AUC of about 0.96.

The CDR3 is 12 residues long. Germline CDR1 and CDR2: SGDLS and YYNGEE. The V gene lost 7 bases and the J gene lost 6 bases, with 14 bases spanning the gap. Single viable CD3+CD4+CD8-CD45RO+ cells were sorted as the memory CD4+ T cells. Total CD4+ T cells were enriched by CD4 positive selection. On this clone itself: What it binds is not known.

In the original processing: Out-of-frame sequences were removed, leaving 2,204,828 distinct TCRbeta sequences. Sequenced by immunoSEQ multiplex PCR; TCRdb stores in-frame clones only, minus some. The V and J calls and clone size were taken over from that table, and D and trimming were inferred from the DNA. Found here are about 80,000 clones, approximately 84% of them singletons; the top ten hold roughly 0.79%. Sample: memory CD4+ T cells from blood. This clonotype originated in an adult in good health and CMV-seronegative. The rearrangement links TRBV9 to TRBJ2-7; D is unresolved. This CDR3 is CASGRLSGEQYF. CDR3 in DNA: TGTGCCAGCGGAAGGCTATCGGGCGAGCAGTACTTC. Full variable domain (outside the CDR3, taken from reference TRBV9 and TRBJ2-7): DSGVTQTPKHLITATGQRVTLRCSPRSGDLSVYWYQQSLDQGLQFLIQYYNGEERAKGNILERFSAQQFPDLHSELNLSSLELGDSALYFCASGRLSGEQYFGPGTRLTVT.